These T cell receptor beta chains were read from a single sample in a study of vaccination effects on CD4 cells after COVID-19. Measured with immunoSEQ multiplex PCR; TCRdb has only the in-frame clones, and not every one. Of some 40,000 clones listed, around two thirds are singletons. No antigen has been assigned to these receptors. The input for sequencing was CD4+ T cells from PBMCs cultured with a peptide pool, taken before COVID-19 vaccination. These receptors all come from a human donor who had a prior SARS-CoV-2 infection. Each CDR3 is given with its conserved first and last residue. The order of the fields is CDR3 DNA, CDR3 protein, CDR3 length, clone size, J gene, V gene, D gene. The D gene is left open where the match is weak. Expanded clones get a size class; other rows say once, few or many, or leave the size out.

cdr3_nt: TGTGCCAGCTCACCAAGGGCTAGCGGGAGAGAGACCCAGTACTTC
cdr3_aa: CASSPRASGRETQYF
cdr3_length: 15
clone_size: NA
j_call: TRBJ2-5
v_call: TRBV18
d_call: TRBD2

cdr3_nt: TGTGCCAGCTCACCATGGCAGGGCTATACTGAAGCTTTCTTT
cdr3_aa: CASSPWQGYTEAFF
cdr3_length: 14
clone_size: NA
j_call: TRBJ1-1
v_call: TRBV18
d_call: NA

cdr3_nt: TGTGCCAGCAGCTTAAACTCGGGGACTAACGAGCAGTACTTC
cdr3_aa: CASSLNSGTNEQYF
cdr3_length: 14
clone_size: NA
j_call: TRBJ2-7
v_call: TRBV7-3
d_call: TRBD2

cdr3_nt: TGTGCCAGCAGTTACGCGCCACCTGGGAGGGATTCACCCCTCCACTTT
cdr3_aa: CASSYAPPGRDSPLHF
cdr3_length: 16
clone_size: NA
j_call: TRBJ1-6
v_call: TRBV6-5
d_call: NA

cdr3_nt: TGTGCCAGCAGCCACCACGGACAGGCAACTAATGAAAAACTGTTTTTT
cdr3_aa: CASSHHGQATNEKLFF
cdr3_length: 16
clone_size: NA
j_call: TRBJ1-4
v_call: TRBV27
d_call: TRBD1

cdr3_nt: TGTGCCAGCAGCTCCGGGACTAGCGTGAACAATGAGCAGTTCTTC
cdr3_aa: CASSSGTSVNNEQFF
cdr3_length: 15
clone_size: NA
j_call: TRBJ2-1
v_call: TRBV7-9
d_call: TRBD2

cdr3_nt: TGTGCCTGGAGTGTTGTCGGGGGGTGGGAGACCCAGTACTTC
cdr3_aa: CAWSVVGGWETQYF
cdr3_length: 14
clone_size: few
j_call: TRBJ2-5
v_call: TRBV30
d_call: TRBD2

cdr3_nt: TGTGCCAGCTCACCGGCAACAGGGGGCTTTGAAGCTTTCTTT
cdr3_aa: CASSPATGGFEAFF
cdr3_length: 14
clone_size: NA
j_call: TRBJ1-1
v_call: TRBV18
d_call: TRBD1

cdr3_nt: TGCGCCAGCAGCCGCGGACCAGGACTAGCAATTGATAATGAGCAGTTCTTC
cdr3_aa: CASSRGPGLAIDNEQFF
cdr3_length: 17
clone_size: NA
j_call: TRBJ2-1
v_call: TRBV4-3
d_call: TRBD2

cdr3_nt: TGTGCCAGCACCCTTCGAGCGGGAGGGCCCACAGATACGCAGTATTTT
cdr3_aa: CASTLRAGGPTDTQYF
cdr3_length: 16
clone_size: NA
j_call: TRBJ2-3
v_call: TRBV7-2
d_call: TRBD2

cdr3_nt: TGTGCCAGCAGCCTAAGGCTTTCGGCGGGGCCTTCTGTATACGAGCAGTACTTC
cdr3_aa: CASSLRLSAGPSVYEQYF
cdr3_length: 18
clone_size: NA
j_call: TRBJ2-7
v_call: TRBV7-6
d_call: NA

cdr3_nt: TGCAGCGTGAAACCGGGACAACACTCCTACGAGCAGTACTTC
cdr3_aa: CSVKPGQHSYEQYF
cdr3_length: 14
clone_size: once
j_call: TRBJ2-7
v_call: TRBV29-1
d_call: NA

cdr3_nt: TGTGCCAGCAGTTCTCGGGACCCAAGCCGGGAAAAACTGTTTTTT
cdr3_aa: CASSSRDPSREKLFF
cdr3_length: 15
clone_size: NA
j_call: TRBJ1-4
v_call: TRBV6-5
d_call: NA

cdr3_nt: TGCGCCAGCAGCTTGGGCGGGACAGCCGACCTATTGGAAGCTTTCTTT
cdr3_aa: CASSLGGTADLLEAFF
cdr3_length: 16
clone_size: NA
j_call: TRBJ1-1
v_call: TRBV5-1
d_call: TRBD1

cdr3_nt: TGTGCCAGCAGCCCCGACTTAGCGTACTCAGATACGCAGTATTTT
cdr3_aa: CASSPDLAYSDTQYF
cdr3_length: 15
clone_size: NA
j_call: TRBJ2-3
v_call: TRBV9
d_call: NA

cdr3_nt: TGTGCCAGCACCCGGCAGGGCCAAGAGACCCAGTACTTC
cdr3_aa: CASTRQGQETQYF
cdr3_length: 13
clone_size: NA
j_call: TRBJ2-5
v_call: TRBV6-5
d_call: NA

cdr3_nt: TGCGCCAGCAGCTTGGATGGACAGGGTGGTCAGCCCCAGCATTTT
cdr3_aa: CASSLDGQGGQPQHF
cdr3_length: 15
clone_size: NA
j_call: TRBJ1-5
v_call: TRBV5-1
d_call: TRBD1

cdr3_nt: TGTGCCAGCAGCGTAGCCTCCAGGGGGTTCGGCGAGACCCAGTACTTC
cdr3_aa: CASSVASRGFGETQYF
cdr3_length: 16
clone_size: NA
j_call: TRBJ2-5
v_call: TRBV9
d_call: TRBD1

cdr3_nt: TGTGCCAGCAGTTTCCGGCCGACCTACGAGCAGTACTTC
cdr3_aa: CASSFRPTYEQYF
cdr3_length: 13
clone_size: NA
j_call: TRBJ2-7
v_call: TRBV12-3/TRBV12-4
d_call: NA

cdr3_nt: TGTGCCAGCAGCTTCTTTACCGGGGAGCTGTTTTTT
cdr3_aa: CASSFFTGELFF
cdr3_length: 12
clone_size: NA
j_call: TRBJ2-2
v_call: TRBV7-2
d_call: NA

cdr3_nt: TGTGCCAGTCGCCCATGGGGGGCGACAGACGGGGGTTATGGCTACACCTTC
cdr3_aa: CASRPWGATDGGYGYTF
cdr3_length: 17
clone_size: NA
j_call: TRBJ1-2
v_call: TRBV19
d_call: NA

cdr3_nt: TGTGCCAGCAGATCCGACACAGATACGCAGTATTTT
cdr3_aa: CASRSDTDTQYF
cdr3_length: 12
clone_size: NA
j_call: TRBJ2-3
v_call: TRBV28
d_call: NA

cdr3_nt: TGTGCCAGCAGCTCAAACAGGGAAATCTCCTATGGCTACACCTTC
cdr3_aa: CASSSNREISYGYTF
cdr3_length: 15
clone_size: NA
j_call: TRBJ1-2
v_call: TRBV7-2
d_call: NA

cdr3_nt: TGTGCCAGCAGCTTACGGTCTAGCGGCTACAATGAGCAGTTCTTC
cdr3_aa: CASSLRSSGYNEQFF
cdr3_length: 15
clone_size: NA
j_call: TRBJ2-1
v_call: TRBV11-3
d_call: TRBD2

cdr3_nt: TGTGCCAGCTCACCACGGGCAGTCGTAACGGGTCAGCCCCAGCATTTT
cdr3_aa: CASSPRAVVTGQPQHF
cdr3_length: 16
clone_size: NA
j_call: TRBJ1-5
v_call: TRBV18
d_call: NA

cdr3_nt: TGTGCCAGCAGTGTTGACAGGGGTGGAAACTATGGCTACACCTTC
cdr3_aa: CASSVDRGGNYGYTF
cdr3_length: 15
clone_size: few
j_call: TRBJ1-2
v_call: TRBV2
d_call: TRBD1

cdr3_nt: TGTGCCAGCACCCCCCCGGGAGACCGGCCAGATACGCAGTATTTT
cdr3_aa: CASTPPGDRPDTQYF
cdr3_length: 15
clone_size: NA
j_call: TRBJ2-3
v_call: TRBV6-5
d_call: NA

cdr3_nt: TGTGCCAGCAGCTCCCGTAGGGGAACTGAAGCTTTCTTT
cdr3_aa: CASSSRRGTEAFF
cdr3_length: 13
clone_size: NA
j_call: TRBJ1-1
v_call: TRBV5-4
d_call: NA

cdr3_nt: TGTGCCAGCAGTGCAGAGTCGTACCAAGAGACCCAGTACTTC
cdr3_aa: CASSAESYQETQYF
cdr3_length: 14
clone_size: NA
j_call: TRBJ2-5
v_call: TRBV7-9
d_call: NA

cdr3_nt: TGTGCCAGCAGCCAAAGCGGGAGGGACTACGAGCAGTACTTC
cdr3_aa: CASSQSGRDYEQYF
cdr3_length: 14
clone_size: few
j_call: TRBJ2-7
v_call: TRBV11-2
d_call: TRBD2

cdr3_nt: TGTGCCAGCAGCTTCCAGAGTACTGAAGCTTTCTTT
cdr3_aa: CASSFQSTEAFF
cdr3_length: 12
clone_size: NA
j_call: TRBJ1-1
v_call: TRBV7-9
d_call: NA

cdr3_nt: TGTGCCAGCAGTTCCAGCGGGAGACGAAATGAGCAGTTCTTC
cdr3_aa: CASSSSGRRNEQFF
cdr3_length: 14
clone_size: NA
j_call: TRBJ2-1
v_call: TRBV2
d_call: TRBD2

cdr3_nt: TGTGCCAGCAGTGATTTCAGGGGAGGAGCCACAGATACGCAGTATTTT
cdr3_aa: CASSDFRGGATDTQYF
cdr3_length: 16
clone_size: NA
j_call: TRBJ2-3
v_call: TRBV6-1
d_call: NA

cdr3_nt: TGCAGTGTTAGTAAGCTGGGGGAGACCCAGTACTTC
cdr3_aa: CSVSKLGETQYF
cdr3_length: 12
clone_size: NA
j_call: TRBJ2-5
v_call: TRBV20-1
d_call: NA

cdr3_nt: TGTGCCAGCTCACCACTTCAGAACACAGATACGCAGTATTTT
cdr3_aa: CASSPLQNTDTQYF
cdr3_length: 14
clone_size: NA
j_call: TRBJ2-3
v_call: TRBV18
d_call: NA

cdr3_nt: TGTGCCAGCAGTTTGGCAGGGAATGAAAAACTGTTTTTT
cdr3_aa: CASSLAGNEKLFF
cdr3_length: 13
clone_size: NA
j_call: TRBJ1-4
v_call: TRBV12-3/TRBV12-4
d_call: NA

cdr3_nt: TGTGCCATCAGCGGGACTAGCGGGATCTCGCATGAGCAGTTCTTC
cdr3_aa: CAISGTSGISHEQFF
cdr3_length: 15
clone_size: NA
j_call: TRBJ2-1
v_call: TRBV10-3
d_call: TRBD2

cdr3_nt: TGTGCCAGCAGCTTAGCGTGGGGACAGGGGGCGCGGGGAAACACCATATATTTT
cdr3_aa: CASSLAWGQGARGNTIYF
cdr3_length: 18
clone_size: NA
j_call: TRBJ1-3
v_call: TRBV7-2
d_call: TRBD1

cdr3_nt: TGCAGCGTTGGTCTTGGGCACGAGCAGTACTTC
cdr3_aa: CSVGLGHEQYF
cdr3_length: 11
clone_size: NA
j_call: TRBJ2-7
v_call: TRBV29-1
d_call: NA

cdr3_nt: TGTGCCAGCAGCTTGGTGGATGGGCAGATATCACCCCTCCACTTT
cdr3_aa: CASSLVDGQISPLHF
cdr3_length: 15
clone_size: NA
j_call: TRBJ1-6
v_call: TRBV5-4
d_call: NA

cdr3_nt: TGTGCCAGCCGACAAACAGGGGGAGGCGGCGGCTACACCTTC
cdr3_aa: CASRQTGGGGGYTF
cdr3_length: 14
clone_size: NA
j_call: TRBJ1-2
v_call: TRBV27
d_call: TRBD1